The 20 T cell receptor beta chains given below trace back to one sample, sequenced in a study of cytomegalovirus exposure and HLA in healthy donors. The PCR was carried out with 60 Vbeta primers and 13 Jbeta primers. The data were produced by immunoSEQ multiplex PCR, yet TCRdb's version contains in-frame clones alone and is incomplete. The sample records 150,000 or so clones, over 70% being singletons. Sequencing was done on a sample of PBMCs. Every receptor here comes from a male donor in good health and CMV-seronegative.

The DNA for the CDR3 is TGTGCCAGCAGCTTAGCGCCCCAGGGATCCATGAACACTGAAGCTTTCTTT. It encodes CASSLAPQGSMNTEAFF. The V call is TRBV7-8, the J call TRBJ1-1; D possibly corresponds to TRBD1 (5 bases). With 0 bases removed from V and 0 bases from J, the gap between germline ends came to 14 bases. The CDR3 is 17 amino acids. Germline V gene sequence: CDR1 SGHVS, CDR2 FQNEAQ.

The count of this clone is one. The CDR3 DNA reads as TGTGCCAGCTCACCAATGGCCAGGGCCCCTGAAGCTTTCTTT. Protein product: CASSPMARAPEAFF. This rearrangement joins TRBV18 to TRBJ1-1, with D possibly TRBD1 on 5 matching bases. Trimming removed 2 bases from V and 6 bases from J, with 13 bases in between. The CDR3 loop spans 14 amino acids. Germline V lookup: CDR1 KGHSH, CDR2 LQKENI.

This clone was picked up a small number of times. The rearrangement links TRBV18 to TRBJ2-7; the match to TRBD1 covers 7 bases. Germline CDR1 is KGHSH and CDR2 is LQKENI. The V segment lost 0 bases and the J segment 4 bases; nucleotides outside the gene matches: 9. The CDR3 covers 16 residues. The CDR3 bases are TGTGCCAGCTCACCACCCGGAAGGGGGCAGACTTACGAGCAGTACTTC. Encoded protein: CASSPPGRGQTYEQYF.

V usage is TRBV13 and J usage is TRBJ1-2, with D unresolved. Trimming cost V 2 bases and J 4 bases, with 17 bases left between them. CDR1 and CDR2 (germline): PRHDT, FYEKMQ (reference sequence). CDR3 length: 16 amino acids. The CDR3 DNA reads TGTGCCAGCAGCTTAAAGTCGGCGGGGATCCCCTATGGCTACACCTTC. Translation: CASSLKSAGIPYGYTF.

The V and J genes are TRBV7-9 and TRBJ1-2, with 7 nucleotides matching TRBD1. The length of the CDR3 is 14 residues. V shed 7 bases, J shed 4 bases, and the junction held 9 bases outside the gene matches. The germline V gene has CDR1 SEHNR and CDR2 FQNEAQ (reference sequence). The CDR3 DNA reads as TGTGCCAGCACAGGACAGGCCGCAGTCTATGGCTACACCTTC. It translates to CASTGQAAVYGYTF.

The J gene is TRBJ2-2, the V gene TRBV10-3; TRBD2 agrees at 8 bases. There are 14 residues in the CDR3. The V and J ends lost 5 bases and 1 base, in that order; junction bases with no gene match: 0. The germline V gene encodes CDR1 ENHRY and CDR2 SYGVKD. Here the CDR3 reads CAISRGGNTGELFF. CDR3 sequence (DNA): TGTGCCATCAGTCGGGGGGGGAACACCGGGGAGCTGTTTTTT.

This clone was recorded only once. The genes are TRBV18 and TRBJ2-6, with 9 bases matching TRBD1. Trimming removed 6 bases from V and 3 bases from J; junction bases left unmatched: 6. The CDR3 sequence is 16 residues long. Germline V gene sequence: CDR1 KGHSH, CDR2 LQKENI. The CDR3 nucleotides read TGTGCCAGCTCCCGACAGGGGGAAGGTGGGGCCAACGTCCTGACTTTC. Translating gives CASSRQGEGGANVLTF.

This clone was picked up one time. The J gene is TRBJ1-2, the V gene TRBV6-1; TRBD1 aligns across 7 bases. The CDR3 loop spans 14 amino acids. V shed 2 bases, J shed 5 bases, and the junction held 5 bases outside the gene matches. The germline V gene encodes CDR1 MNHNS and CDR2 SASEGT. In DNA, the CDR3 is TGTGCCAGCAGTGAACAGGGGGAAAGGTATGGCTACACCTTC. It codes for CASSEQGERYGYTF.

This clone turned up a few times. The chain employs TRBV28 and TRBJ2-3, with TRBD2 matching over 7 bases. J gave up 2 bases and V 7 bases, and 6 bases lay outside the gene matches. Germline V lookup: CDR1 MDHEN, CDR2 SYDVKM. The length of the CDR3 is 14 residues. CDR3: CASTPSGYTDTQYF. The CDR3 region has the DNA TGTGCCAGCACCCCTAGCGGTTACACAGATACGCAGTATTTT. The complete variable domain, with remaining parts taken from reference TRBV28 and TRBJ2-3, reads DVKVTQSSRYLVKRTGEKVFLECVQDMDHENMFWYRQDPGLGLRLIYFSYDVKMKEKGDIPEGYSVSREKKERFSLILESASTNQTSMYLCASTPSGYTDTQYFGPGTRLTVL.

The chain has TRBV2 and TRBJ2-2; 7 bases align to TRBD1. CDR1 is SNHLY, CDR2 FYNNEI, per germline. With V trimmed by 7 bases and J by 3 bases, 8 bases remained unmatched. CDR3 size: 15 residues. CDR3 protein: CASTETGLDTGELFF. DNA for the CDR3: TGTGCCAGCACTGAGACAGGGTTAGACACCGGGGAGCTGTTTTTT.

The rearrangement uses TRBV4-3 and TRBJ1-5, with D uncertain. The germline gives CDR1 LGHNA, CDR2 YSLEER. The CDR3 sequence is 15 residues long. The V gene lost 0 bases and the J gene lost 5 bases, with 11 bases spanning the gap. The CDR3 DNA is TGCGCCAGCAGCCAAGATTCATGGTCAGATCAGCCCCAGCATTTT. Translated: CASSQDSWSDQPQHF.

J is TRBJ1-4 and V is TRBV5-8, with D hard to call. The CDR3 runs to 16 residues. The germline V and J ends were trimmed by 4 bases and 0 bases, with 13 bases remaining between them. Germline CDR1 and CDR2: SGHTS and YDEGEE. The CDR3 nucleotides are TGTGCCAGCAGCGGTCCGGGAGAACCAACTAATGAAAAACTGTTTTTT. Amino acids: CASSGPGEPTNEKLFF.

The chain uses TRBV29-1 and TRBJ2-1; no reliable D call. V was cut by 6 bases and J by 4 bases, with 7 bases left in between. The V gene's germline CDR1 is SQVTM and CDR2 ANQGSEA. The CDR3 runs 11 residues. As DNA, the CDR3 is TGCAGCGTCAACTATTACAATGAGCAGTTCTTC. This codes for CSVNYYNEQFF.

The J gene is TRBJ1-2, the V gene TRBV7-2, with D possibly matching TRBD1 (5 bases). Germline V lookup: CDR1 SGHTA, CDR2 FQGNSA. V was trimmed by 1 base and J by 4 bases, leaving 10 bases between them. The CDR3 totals 14 residues. This CDR3 is CASSLGRASYGYTF. CDR3 DNA sequence: TGTGCCAGCAGCTTAGGCAGGGCGAGCTATGGCTACACCTTC.

Turning to this clone: The junction does not match germline at one end; this may be a read error. The chain combines TRBV27 with TRBJ2-2; 14 nucleotides line up with TRBD2. The CDR3 sequence is 18 residues long. The germline gives CDR1 MNHEY, CDR2 SMNVEV (reference sequence). For the CDR3, the DNA is TGTGCCAACAGTTTAGGGGTGACTAGCGGGAGGGCGGACGGGGAGCTGTTTTTT. This encodes CANSLGVTSGRADGELFF.

J is TRBJ1-5 and V is TRBV28; weak D call: TRBD1 (5 bases). The length of the CDR3 is 13 residues. The germline V gene has CDR1 MDHEN and CDR2 SYDVKM. DNA of the CDR3: TGTGGTCAGGGCAACAAGAAACGGCAGCCCCAGCATTTT. Residues: CGQGNKKRQPQHF.

The chain is built from TRBV7-2 and TRBJ2-5, with TRBD1 identical over 7 bases. The V gene's germline CDR1 is SGHTA and CDR2 FQGNSA. With 6 bases clipped from V and 1 base from J, the junction kept 5 bases outside the gene matches. CDR3 length: 14 residues. In DNA, the CDR3 is TGTGCCAGCAGTCGGGACAGTGCCCAAGAGACCCAGTACTTC. Translated, it gives CASSRDSAQETQYF.

Here the CDR3 DNA reads TGTGCCAGCAGTCACCTAAGCTCCTACGAGCAGTACTTC. Amino acid sequence: CASSHLSSYEQYF. The chain has TRBV27 and TRBJ2-7; no clear D. The germline CDR1 and CDR2 sequences are MNHEY and SMNVEV (reference sequence). The ends were cut back, 5 bases at V and 0 bases at J, with 8 bases in the middle. This CDR3 contains 13 residues.

The V and J genes are TRBV7-8 and TRBJ2-2, with TRBD2 identical over 8 bases. The J segment lost 7 bases and the V segment lost 2 bases, leaving 12 bases of the junction unmatched. The germline CDR1 and CDR2 sequences are SGHVS and FQNEAQ. The CDR3 sequence is 17 residues long. The CDR3 protein is CASSLNGGAVSYGELFF. The CDR3 DNA follows: TGTGCCAGCAGCTTAAACGGGGGGGCCGTTTCCTACGGGGAGCTGTTTTTT.

This rearrangement joins TRBV19 to TRBJ2-2; TRBD2 matches at 8 bases. The CDR3 contains 15 residues. Losses at the gene ends were 6 bases for V and 2 bases for J; bases not matched to a gene: 5. The germline V gene encodes CDR1 LNHDA and CDR2 SQIVND (reference sequence). For the CDR3, the DNA is TGTGCCAGTAGAACCACTAGCGGAAACACCGGGGAGCTGTTTTTT. This codes for CASRTTSGNTGELFF.